The 23 T cell receptor beta chains presented below share a single source sample, sequenced in a study of OX40 agonist ivuxolimab in advanced cancers. The table came from immunoSEQ multiplex PCR; TCRdb's copy has only in-frame clones and leaves some out. The repertoire holds about 36,000 clones, with about 80% as singletons. The specimen was CD4+ or CD8+ T cells sorted from blood, collected in a trial of the OX40 agonist ivuxolimab. These receptor sequences come from an adult with an advanced solid tumor such as melanoma, head and neck, liver or kidney cancer.

The chain recombines TRBV28 with TRBJ2-5; the D is unclear. The V gene's germline CDR1 is MDHEN and CDR2 SYDVKM. CDR3 length: 20 residues. V lost 3 bases, J lost 1 base, and 27 bases lay in between. The CDR3 sequence is CASSLTASLSPTVIQETQYF. DNA for the CDR3: TGTGCCAGCAGTTTGACCGCGAGTCTATCTCCAACCGTCATCCAAGAGACCCAGTACTTC.

The rearrangement links TRBV5-4 to TRBJ2-7; perhaps TRBD2 as D (6 bases). Germline-derived CDR1 and CDR2 are SGHNT and YYREEE (reference sequence). CDR3 length equals 15 residues. The ends were cut back, 4 bases at V and 6 bases at J, with 20 bases in the middle. The chain's CDR3 is CASSGGTRGRSEQYF. The CDR3 DNA follows: TGTGCCAGCAGCGGGGGGACCCGGGGAAGGAGCGAGCAGTACTTC.

V gene TRBV7-2 combines with J gene TRBJ2-1; a weak D match, TRBD1 (6 bases). This CDR3 comprises 16 residues. The germline gives CDR1 SGHTA, CDR2 FQGNSA. Deletions cut 6 bases from V and 1 base from J, with 16 bases between. The CDR3 DNA reads as TGTGCCAGCAGTCTATTCCGGGACACTTCCTACAATGAGCAGTTCTTC. This gives the protein CASSLFRDTSYNEQFF.

The chain uses TRBV2 and TRBJ2-1; possibly TRBD1 for D (6 bases). The germline V gene has CDR1 SNHLY and CDR2 FYNNEI. V lost 2 bases and J 8 bases, leaving 10 bases between the germline ends. The CDR3 is 13 residues long. This CDR3 reads CASSEYRADEQFF. The CDR3 nucleotides are TGTGCCAGCAGTGAATACAGGGCAGATGAGCAGTTCTTC.

The chain employs TRBV27 and TRBJ2-7, with 7 bases aligning to TRBD2. There are 16 residues in the CDR3. J was trimmed by 3 bases and V by 5 bases; bases with no gene match: 13. Looked up from germline, CDR1 is MNHEY and CDR2 is SMNVEV (reference sequence). Written as DNA, the CDR3 is TGTGCCAGCAGTCCACAGATCTATACTAGCGACTACGAGCAGTACTTC. Its protein is CASSPQIYTSDYEQYF.

This clone showed up just once. The V gene is TRBV27, the J gene TRBJ1-1; no clear D. The CDR3 is made up of 13 amino acids. V was pared by 3 bases and J by 4 bases, with 9 bases between. From germline, CDR1 is MNHEY and CDR2 SMNVEV (reference sequence). The CDR3 loop is CASSFSSSTEAFF. DNA for the CDR3: TGTGCCAGCAGTTTTAGTTCGAGCACTGAAGCTTTCTTT.

This clone was detected a few times. The rearrangement links TRBV10-3 to TRBJ2-7; no clear D. In germline, CDR1 is ENHRY, CDR2 SYGVKD. Trimming cost V 0 bases and J 4 bases, with 7 bases left between them. This CDR3 spans 13 amino acids. The CDR3 loop reads CAISESRGYEQYF. The CDR3 nucleotides are TGTGCCATCAGTGAGTCTCGCGGTTACGAGCAGTACTTC.

The chain joins TRBV20-1 to TRBJ2-7; D remains ambiguous. This CDR3 is built from 10 residues. The germline gives CDR1 DFQATT, CDR2 SNEGSKA (reference sequence). Trimming shortened V by 5 bases and J by 6 bases, and 8 bases separated the two germline ends. For the CDR3, the DNA is TGCAGTGCTGGCCCCCTCGAGCAGTACTTC. Its protein product is CSAGPLEQYF.

The genes are TRBV11-2 and TRBJ2-7; 8 nucleotides agree with TRBD1. Germline V gives CDR1 SGHAT, CDR2 FQNNGV. The V segment lost 4 bases and the J segment 3 bases; nucleotides outside the gene matches: 2. The CDR3 is 13 amino acids. The CDR3 protein is CASSYDRGYEQYF. The CDR3 DNA sequence: TGTGCCAGCAGCTACGACAGGGGCTACGAGCAGTACTTC. Variable domain in full (rest from reference TRBV11-2 and TRBJ2-7): EAGVAQSPRYKIIEKRQSVAFWCNPISGHATLYWYQQILGQGPKLLIQFQNNGVVDDSQLPKDRFSAERLKGVDSTLKIQPAKLEDSAVYLCASSYDRGYEQYFGPGTRLTVT.

This clone was recorded a few times. Here the CDR3 reads CASSSGQEYQPQHF. The CDR3 nucleotides are TGTGCCAGCAGTTCGGGACAGGAATATCAGCCCCAGCATTTT. The rearrangement uses TRBV27 and TRBJ1-5; TRBD1 matches at 8 bases. The germline V gene has CDR1 MNHEY and CDR2 SMNVEV (reference sequence). The CDR3 is made up of 14 amino acids. Trimming at V came to 4 bases and at J to 5 bases, leaving 4 bases not matched to a gene.

The CDR3 nucleotides are TGTGCCAGCAGCCCTGGACTGTTCTACGAGCAGTACTTC. Encoded protein: CASSPGLFYEQYF. V and J are TRBV28 and TRBJ2-7, with D tentatively TRBD2 (5 bases). V was shortened by 6 bases and J by 3 bases, with 12 bases between the two germline ends. The CDR3 is made up of 13 amino acids. Germline V gene data show CDR1 as MDHEN and CDR2 as SYDVKM. The whole variable domain, remainder taken from reference TRBV28 and TRBJ2-7, is DVKVTQSSRYLVKRTGEKVFLECVQDMDHENMFWYRQDPGLGLRLIYFSYDVKMKEKGDIPEGYSVSREKKERFSLILESASTNQTSMYLCASSPGLFYEQYFGPGTRLTVT.

This chain links TRBV4-3 with TRBJ2-1; TRBD1 is a possible D gene (5 bases). Germline V gives CDR1 LGHNA, CDR2 YSLEER. This CDR3 contains 15 residues. V dropped 1 base and J dropped 5 bases, with 12 bases sitting between them. Here the CDR3 DNA reads TGCGCCAGCAGCCAAGGAACAGGCGCAAACAATGAGCAGTTCTTC. Translating gives CASSQGTGANNEQFF.

This clone was observed once. The J gene is TRBJ2-3, the V gene TRBV6-4, with 10 bases lining up with TRBD1. Germline CDR1 reads MRHNA; CDR2 reads SNTAGT. Trimming cost V 3 bases and J 6 bases; bases outside gene matches: 6. This CDR3 has 15 residues. The CDR3 DNA follows: TGTGCCAGCAGTGAAGGGACAGGGGATTGGGATACGCAGTATTTT. Residues: CASSEGTGDWDTQYF.

The chain has TRBV29-1 and TRBJ2-7; 9 positions agree with TRBD2. CDR1 SQVTM and CDR2 ANQGSEA come from the germline V gene. V gave up 3 bases and J gave up 3 bases; unmatched junction bases: 6. The CDR3 contains 14 residues. The CDR3 is CSVELATSGYEQYF. The CDR3 coding sequence is TGCAGCGTTGAGCTGGCGACTAGCGGCTACGAGCAGTACTTC.

J is TRBJ1-1 and V is TRBV6-4; D not certain. In germline, CDR1 is MRHNA, CDR2 SNTAGT. Trimming shortened V by 7 bases and J by 1 base, and 7 bases separated the two germline ends. The CDR3 runs to 12 residues. Here the CDR3 DNA reads TGTGCCAGCATCTTAGGGAACACTGAAGCTTTCTTT. As protein: CASILGNTEAFF.

The chain joins TRBV11-2 to TRBJ2-7, with 9 bases identical to TRBD1. After removal of 1 base from V and 5 bases from J, the junction contained 9 bases not matched to a gene. The CDR3 consists of 16 residues. Looked up from germline, CDR1 is SGHAT and CDR2 is FQNNGV. The CDR3 DNA follows: TGTGCCAGCAGCTTAGGGGACTGGACAGGGGAGGACGAGCAGTACTTC. Translating gives CASSLGDWTGEDEQYF.

J is TRBJ2-7 and V is TRBV4-1; no definite D call. CDR3 length equals 15 residues. V was pared by 0 bases and J by 2 bases, with 11 bases between. CDR1 and CDR2 (germline): MGHRA, YSYEKL. The CDR3 DNA reads as TGCGCCAGCAGCCAAGAAGGTTCGGTTACCTACGAGCAGTACTTC. This codes for CASSQEGSVTYEQYF.

V and J are TRBV7-9 and TRBJ2-1, with 7 positions matching TRBD1. The CDR3 is 15 amino acids. Germline V lookup: CDR1 SEHNR, CDR2 FQNEAQ (reference sequence). Trimming removed 1 base from V and 3 bases from J; junction bases left unmatched: 3. The CDR3 reads CASSLVAGGYNEQFF. The CDR3 nucleotides are TGTGCCAGCAGCTTAGTAGCAGGGGGCTACAATGAGCAGTTCTTC.

The genes are TRBV4-1 and TRBJ1-1, with D possibly matching TRBD1 (6 bases). The V and J ends lost 2 bases and 6 bases respectively, with 13 bases between them. The CDR3 loop spans 14 amino acids. Germline loops: CDR1 MGHRA, CDR2 YSYEKL. DNA of the CDR3: TGCGCCAGCAGCCAACCTGCTGGGACATCTGAAGCTTTCTTT. It specifies CASSQPAGTSEAFF.

This chain uses TRBV28 with TRBJ2-6; D uncertain. The germline V and J ends were trimmed by 3 bases and 0 bases, with 18 bases remaining between them. The CDR3 is 19 residues long. Per germline, CDR1 MDHEN and CDR2 SYDVKM. CDR3 bases: TGTGCCAGCAGTTTCAGACACGCGAAGACGGTCTCTGGGGCCAACGTCCTGACTTTC. It codes for CASSFRHAKTVSGANVLTF.

The J gene is TRBJ2-2, the V gene TRBV19; 7 bases are a match to TRBD2. The CDR3 length is 15 residues. V dropped 8 bases and J dropped 4; count of bases not matched to a gene: 10. CDR1 and CDR2 from the germline V gene are LNHDA and SQIVND (reference sequence). Here the CDR3 DNA reads TGTGCCAGTCTTCGGGCCCCGGGGGGCACCGGGGAGCTGTTTTTT. As protein: CASLRAPGGTGELFF.

The chain couples TRBV9 to TRBJ2-1, with D possibly matching TRBD2 (5 bases). CDR1 is SGDLS, CDR2 YYNGEE, per germline. The CDR3 covers 15 residues. The germline V and J ends were trimmed by 0 bases and 1 base, with 8 bases remaining between them. CDR3 in amino acids: CASSVAGESYNEQFF. CDR3 sequence (DNA): TGTGCCAGCAGCGTAGCCGGGGAGTCCTACAATGAGCAGTTCTTC.

This clone is medium-sized within its sample. Other DNA sequences of this sample code for an identical CDR3. The genes are TRBV19 and TRBJ1-5; D is ambiguous. V shed 1 base and J shed 5 bases, with 9 bases lying between them. In germline, CDR1 is LNHDA, CDR2 SQIVND (reference sequence). The CDR3 loop spans 14 amino acids. In DNA form, the CDR3 reads TGTGCCAGTAGTATAGGGGAAGGCGATCAGCCCCAGCATTTT. This encodes CASSIGEGDQPQHF.